Listed below are T cell receptor beta chains from one sample, sequenced in a study of T cells in Graves' hyperthyroidism and ophthalmopathy. Via MiXCR, TCRdb re-called the multiplex PCR reads, giving one row per CDR3 protein. The table lists 400,000 to 450,000 distinct CDR3 sequences, roughly 15% of them singletons. The sequencing sample was made of blood. These receptors were taken from a man aged 18 to 35 with Graves' ophthalmopathy. Each CDR3 is given with its conserved first and last residue. Each record gives: J gene, D gene, clone size, V gene, CDR3 DNA, CDR3 protein. The D gene is left open where the match is weak. Size is stated for part of the rows, as once, few or many counts, or as a class when the clone is expanded.

TRBJ2-5 . few TRBV7-9 TGTGCCAGCAGCTTCCTAGCTAGGGAGACCCAGTACTTC CASSFLARETQYF
TRBJ1-2 TRBD1 many TRBV6-1 TGTGCCAGTAACCCGGCCCAGAACAGGGGAACTAACTATGGCTACACCTTC CASNPAQNRGTNYGYTF
TRBJ1-1 . many TRBV7-9 TGTGCCAGCAGCCAAGGGCCAGGGAGGGACACTGAAGCTTTCTTT CASSQGPGRDTEAFF
TRBJ1-1 . few TRBV4-1 TGCGCCAGCAGCCAAGCGACGGGGTGGGACACTGAAGCTTTCTTT CASSQATGWDTEAFF
TRBJ2-7 TRBD1 many TRBV6-1 TGTGCCAGCAGTCACCTACGGACAGGGTTGGACGAGCAGTACTTC CASSHLRTGLDEQYF
TRBJ2-1 TRBD2 many TRBV12-3/TRBV12-4 TGTGCCAGCAGTCCTTCGGGGGGAGCGGGAGCCTACAATGAGCAGTTCTTC CASSPSGGAGAYNEQFF
TRBJ2-1 TRBD1 . TRBV10-3 TGTGCCATTGCTCGGGGGACAGGGGGTGTCGAAGATGAGCAGTTCTTC CAIARGTGGVEDEQFF
TRBJ2-3 TRBD2 many TRBV7-2 TGTGCCAGCAGCTTAGGCGGGGGGGTTGCAGATACGCAGTATTTT CASSLGGGVADTQYF
TRBJ2-3 TRBD1 few TRBV20-1 TGCAGTGCTAGAGACCTTCAGGGGGTCGGCACAGATACGCAGTATTTT CSARDLQGVGTDTQYF
TRBJ2-7 TRBD2 many TRBV11-2 TGTGCCAGCAGCTTAGCAGCGACTAGCAAAATCTACGAGCAGTACTTC CASSLAATSKIYEQYF
TRBJ2-3 TRBD2 few TRBV7-6 TGTGCCAGCAGCCAAACTAGCGGGACGTCGAATACGCAGTATTTT CASSQTSGTSNTQYF
TRBJ1-5 . . TRBV5-5 TGTGCCAGCAGCTTGGTAGGGTTTAATCAGCCCCAGCATTTT CASSLVGFNQPQHF
TRBJ2-1 TRBD2 many TRBV27 TGTGCCAGCAGTTGGGGACTAGCGGACTACAATGAGCAGTTCTTC CASSWGLADYNEQFF
TRBJ2-7 . . TRBV20-1 TGCAGTGCTAGAGTCAGGGGAAGCTCCTACGAGCAGTACTTC CSARVRGSSYEQYF
TRBJ2-4 . . TRBV5-1 TGCGCCAGCAGCTTGGCGAGGGTTTCCGGGGACATTCAGTACTTC CASSLARVSGDIQYF
TRBJ2-3 . many TRBV6-1 TGTGCCAGCAGTGAAGCGGGCTTTAGCACAGATACGCAGTATTTT CASSEAGFSTDTQYF
TRBJ2-2 . few TRBV19 TGTGCCAGTAGTATAGGAGATAGAACCGGGGAGCTGTTTTTT CASSIGDRTGELFF
TRBJ1-4 . many TRBV11-2 TGTGCCAGCAGCTTAGGCCGTCTGTCTGCAACTAATGAAAAACTGTTTTTT CASSLGRLSATNEKLFF
TRBJ2-3 . . TRBV7-3 TGTGCCAGCAGCCCTGGAACCACGGCGGCAGATACGCAGTATTTT CASSPGTTAADTQYF
TRBJ2-3 . many TRBV3-1 TGTGCCAGCAGCCAAGTCCCCCATAGGGTAGCAGGCACAGATACGCAGTATTTT CASSQVPHRVAGTDTQYF
TRBJ1-6 . . TRBV6-1 TGTGCCAGCAGTGATTCACCCCTCCACTTT CASSDSPLHF
TRBJ2-7 TRBD1 many TRBV10-2 TGCGCCAGCAGTGAGGGACAGGAGAGTCACGAGCAGTACTTC CASSEGQESHEQYF
TRBJ2-2 TRBD2 . TRBV7-9 TGTGCCAGCAGCTTAGGGGAGGGCACCGGGGAGCTGTTTTTT CASSLGEGTGELFF
TRBJ1-3 . . TRBV11-2 TGTGCCAGCAGCTTAGTCCAGGGAGGAGCTGGAAACACCATATATTTT CASSLVQGGAGNTIYF
TRBJ1-1 . few TRBV20-1 TGCAGTGCTAGATTGAGTATGAGGACTGAAGCTTTCTTT CSARLSMRTEAFF
TRBJ1-2 . many TRBV7-8 TGTGCCAGCAGCTTAGGAGGCATGGGATATGGCTACACCTTC CASSLGGMGYGYTF
TRBJ2-7 . many TRBV20-1 TGCAGTGCTAGGGCGGAGAGCTCCTACGAGCAGTACTTC CSARAESSYEQYF
TRBJ1-3 . many TRBV29-1 TGCAGCGTTGCCGGACGCCACTCTGGAAACACCATATATTTT CSVAGRHSGNTIYF
TRBJ2-3 TRBD2 many TRBV20-1 TGCAGTCTTATAGCGGGGGGGAGCACAGATACGCAGTATTTT CSLIAGGSTDTQYF
TRBJ1-3 . . TRBV5-8 TGTGCCAGCAGCTTAGGTAACTCTGGAAACACCATATATTTT CASSLGNSGNTIYF
TRBJ2-7 . . TRBV10-3 TGTGCCATCAATGAGAAGGGTCGCGAGCAGTACTTC CAINEKGREQYF
TRBJ2-2 . many TRBV7-2 TGTGCCAGCAACTCCCGGGCCGCGACCGGGGAGCTGTTTTTT CASNSRAATGELFF
TRBJ1-2 . . TRBV19 TGTGCCAGTAGGGGCCTCGGCCCCGCGGGGGGGAGGGGGATGTATGGCTACACCTTC CASRGLGPAGGRGMYGYTF